Following are 20 T cell receptor beta chains from one sample sequenced in a study of T-cell memory formation after mild COVID-19. In TCRdb, the 5' RACE reads were re-called with MiXCR into one record per CDR3 protein. Seen here are 70,000 to 100,000 distinct CDR3 sequences, about 13% observed once, and the top ten hold around a quarter. The sample consisted of PBMCs or a T cell subset sorted from them (not recorded which). These receptors all come from an adult woman who had mild COVID-19 (a few samples of this study predate the infection). Cell type and time point are not known.

The V and J genes are TRBV6-5 and TRBJ2-7; weak D call: TRBD1 (5 bases). The CDR3 extends over 15 amino acids. V was cut by 1 base and J by 0 bases, with 10 bases left in between. Germline assignment: CDR1 MNHEY and CDR2 SVGAGI. In DNA form, the CDR3 reads TGTGCCAGCAGTTACTTTAGGGGCAGCTCCTACGAGCAGTACTTC. Encoded protein: CASSYFRGSSYEQYF.

The chain's CDR3 is CATSEAGVAYNEQFF. CDR3 bases: TGTGCCACCAGTGAAGCAGGGGTCGCCTACAATGAGCAGTTCTTC. The rearrangement joins TRBV24-1 to TRBJ2-1; TRBD1 is a possible D gene (6 bases). This CDR3 has 15 amino acids. V was cut by 4 bases and J by 2 bases, with 11 bases left in between. Germline CDR1 KGHDR, CDR2 SFDVKD.

This clonotype was counted only a few times. The V call is TRBV5-1, the J call TRBJ2-1, with 10 bases that match TRBD2. The germline V gene has CDR1 SGHRS and CDR2 YFSETQ. V was clipped by 6 bases and J by 7 bases; unmatched bases: 10. The CDR3 covers 15 residues. The CDR3 sequence is CASNGEAGGLNEQFF. Written as DNA, the CDR3 is TGCGCCAGCAACGGTGAAGCGGGGGGGCTTAATGAGCAGTTCTTC.

V and J are TRBV7-8 and TRBJ2-5; perhaps TRBD2 as D (5 bases). The CDR3 sequence is 14 residues long. Trimming removed 4 bases from V and 1 base from J, with 10 bases in between. Per the germline V gene, CDR1 is SGHVS and CDR2 is FQNEAQ. The CDR3 DNA reads TGTGCCAGCAGCTCCCGGGATCGCCAAGAGACCCAGTACTTC. Translation: CASSSRDRQETQYF.

As DNA, the CDR3 is TGCGCCAGCAGCCCACAGGGGGAAAGCTCCTACGAGCAGTACTTC. The encoded protein is CASSPQGESSYEQYF. The chain uses TRBV4-3 and TRBJ2-7; TRBD1 agrees at 8 bases. The CDR3 is 15 residues long. V lost 4 bases to trimming and J lost 0 bases; unmatched junction nucleotides: 5. From germline, CDR1 is LGHNA and CDR2 YSLEER.

This clonotype was seen more than once but under ten times. The genes are TRBV12-3 or TRBV12-4 and TRBJ1-1; weak D call: TRBD1 (5 bases). The CDR3 totals 13 residues. The ends were cut back, 7 bases at V and 5 bases at J, with 14 bases in the middle. CDR3 region: CASNSQGVTEAFF. In DNA, the CDR3 is TGTGCCAGCAACAGTCAAGGGGTAACTGAAGCTTTCTTT.

This clonotype was seen more than once but under ten times. The chain uses TRBV7-9 and TRBJ2-3; D perhaps matches TRBD2 (6 bases). The germline gives CDR1 SEHNR, CDR2 FQNEAQ (reference sequence). The CDR3 contains 16 residues. Between the trimmed V and J ends, which lost 5 bases and 2 bases, there was a span of 17 bases. The CDR3 is CASSPLGGEITDTQYF. In DNA form, the CDR3 reads TGTGCCAGCAGCCCCCTAGGCGGGGAGATCACAGATACGCAGTATTTT.

The sample holds many counts of this clonotype. The V gene is TRBV12-3 or TRBV12-4, the J gene TRBJ2-7; the D gene is possibly TRBD1 (5 bases). V was cut by 4 bases and J by 6 bases, with 13 bases left in between. The CDR3 runs to 13 residues. The CDR3, as DNA: TGTGCCAGCAGTTGGACAAATTTACCCGAGCAGTACTTC. This codes for CASSWTNLPEQYF.

This chain joins TRBV7-8 and TRBJ2-7; D not resolved. The CDR3 is 12 residues long. Trimming removed 3 bases at V and 3 bases at J, with 6 bases between. The germline CDR1 and CDR2 sequences are SGHVS and FQNEAQ. Here the CDR3 reads CASSLADYEQYF. The CDR3 DNA is TGTGCCAGCAGCTTGGCGGACTACGAGCAGTACTTC.

This clonotype was observed a handful of times. The chain employs TRBV20-1 and TRBJ2-7, with D possibly being TRBD1 (7 bases). CDR1 DFQATT and CDR2 SNEGSKA come from the germline V gene (reference sequence). The CDR3 covers 15 residues. V lost 0 bases and J lost 0, with 12 bases in between. CDR3 region: CSARDQGGLSYEQYF. The CDR3 DNA is TGCAGTGCTAGAGATCAGGGGGGCCTCTCCTACGAGCAGTACTTC.

This clonotype has a handful of counts. The V gene is TRBV6-5, the J gene TRBJ1-2; the D is unclear. Germline V gives CDR1 MNHEY, CDR2 SVGAGI. V dropped 2 bases and J dropped 0 bases, with 13 bases sitting between them. The CDR3 covers 16 residues. CDR3 nucleotide sequence: TGTGCCAGCAGTTACGAGGCAGGCGAAGCTAACTATGGCTACACCTTC. Its protein is CASSYEAGEANYGYTF.

Only a few counts were recorded for this clonotype. The genes are TRBV7-9 and TRBJ2-2; TRBD2 aligns across 12 bases. This CDR3 region has 17 residues. After removal of 5 bases from V and 4 bases from J, the junction contained 8 bases not matched to a gene. Germline values: CDR1 SEHNR, CDR2 FQNEAQ (reference sequence). The CDR3 loop is CASSGARLAGVTGELFF. The CDR3 coding sequence is TGTGCCAGCAGCGGAGCTCGACTAGCGGGAGTCACCGGGGAGCTGTTTTTT.

The rearrangement links TRBV7-2 to TRBJ2-7; D remains unclear. Germline assignment: CDR1 SGHTA and CDR2 FQGNSA. The CDR3 totals 13 residues. V shed 1 base and J shed 4 bases, with 8 bases lying between them. CDR3 DNA: TGTGCCAGCAGCTTAGAGAACTATTACGAGCAGTACTTC. Protein: CASSLENYYEQYF.

This clonotype has at least ten counts. The rearrangement uses TRBV6-6 and TRBJ2-7; D assignment may be TRBD1 or TRBD2 (6 bases each). V was pared by 7 bases and J by 2 bases, with 18 bases between. CDR1 is MNHNY, CDR2 SVGAGI, per germline (reference sequence). The CDR3 contains 15 residues. CDR3 amino acids: CASTPGGGGPYEQYF. The CDR3 DNA is TGTGCCAGCACTCCGGGTGGAGGGGGGCCCTACGAGCAGTACTTC.

This chain uses TRBV20-1 with TRBJ2-3, with 9 bases identical to TRBD2. Germline CDR1 and CDR2: DFQATT and SNEGSKA (reference sequence). Trimming cost V 5 bases and J 4 bases; bases outside gene matches: 10. There are 15 residues in the CDR3. CDR3 sequence: CSARNPGLASDTQYF. The CDR3 DNA is TGCAGTGCTCGGAATCCGGGACTAGCTTCAGATACGCAGTATTTT.

This clonotype was picked up a small number of times. CDR3 residues: CASNARWGEQRTDTQYF. DNA of the CDR3: TGTGCCAGCAACGCCCGATGGGGTGAGCAACGCACAGATACGCAGTATTTT. This chain connects TRBV7-8 to TRBJ2-3, with D uncertain. Looked up from germline, CDR1 is SGHVS and CDR2 is FQNEAQ. This CDR3 is 17 amino acids long. V was trimmed by 7 bases and J by 1 base, leaving 21 bases between them.

The V and J genes are TRBV25-1 and TRBJ2-7, with 7 bases identical to TRBD1. The ends lost 5 bases at V and 2 bases at J; junction bases unmatched: 6. CDR3 length equals 14 residues. Germline CDR1 is MGHDK and CDR2 is SYGVNS. The CDR3 DNA follows: TGTGCCAGCAGTCCACAGGGGAACCCCTACGAGCAGTACTTC. It encodes CASSPQGNPYEQYF.

This clonotype was observed a few times. The rearrangement links TRBV9 to TRBJ2-3; D is uncertain. Germline loops: CDR1 SGDLS, CDR2 YYNGEE. The CDR3 is made up of 12 amino acids. V was clipped by 2 bases and J by 8 bases, with 9 bases between them. Here the CDR3 reads CASSVPGSTQYF. The DNA for the CDR3 is TGTGCCAGCAGCGTGCCGGGTTCTACGCAGTATTTT.

V and J are TRBV4-1 and TRBJ1-1; 7 bases fit TRBD1. V lost 4 bases, J lost 7 bases, and 15 bases stayed unmatched. The CDR3 consists of 16 residues. The germline V gene encodes CDR1 MGHRA and CDR2 YSYEKL. In DNA, the CDR3 is TGCGCCAGCAGCCTTCCGGGACAGCCTGGGCTCGGTGAAGCTTTCTTT. Encoded protein: CASSLPGQPGLGEAFF.

This chain connects TRBV2 to TRBJ2-5; no definite D call. With 10 bases removed from V and 5 bases from J, the gap between germline ends came to 17 bases. This CDR3 spans 13 amino acids. In germline, CDR1 is SNHLY, CDR2 FYNNEI. The CDR3 reads CANKGPGRETQYF. The CDR3 DNA is TGTGCCAACAAAGGTCCAGGTCGGGAGACCCAGTACTTC.